This record covers a single T cell receptor (beta chain). Its antigen is unknown. Additional DNA sequences in this sample encode the identical CDR3. This entry comes from a study of PD-1 blockade in classical Hodgkin lymphoma. Study results and caveats: In CD4+ cells, TCR diversity went up significantly by C4D1, but in CD8+ cells it did not.

Every patient had relapsed following autologous stem cell transplantation, and cohorts differed in brentuximab vedotin exposure. From germline, CDR1 is SGHDT and CDR2 YYEEEE. V lost 4 bases and J 0 bases, leaving 7 bases between the germline ends. This CDR3 contains 14 residues. Measured with immunoSEQ multiplex PCR; TCRdb has only the in-frame clones, and not every one. The sample holds 95,000 to 100,000 clones, about 89% seen once. The sample here was peripheral blood mononuclear cells (PBMCs), taken before the second cycle of nivolumab. The rearrangement links TRBV5-6 to TRBJ1-4; a possible D gene is TRBD1 (5 bases). This clonotype was sampled from a human donor with classical Hodgkin lymphoma. This CDR3 reads CASSPGATNEKLFF. Here the CDR3 DNA reads TGTGCCAGCAGCCCGGGGGCAACTAATGAAAAACTGTTTTTT.